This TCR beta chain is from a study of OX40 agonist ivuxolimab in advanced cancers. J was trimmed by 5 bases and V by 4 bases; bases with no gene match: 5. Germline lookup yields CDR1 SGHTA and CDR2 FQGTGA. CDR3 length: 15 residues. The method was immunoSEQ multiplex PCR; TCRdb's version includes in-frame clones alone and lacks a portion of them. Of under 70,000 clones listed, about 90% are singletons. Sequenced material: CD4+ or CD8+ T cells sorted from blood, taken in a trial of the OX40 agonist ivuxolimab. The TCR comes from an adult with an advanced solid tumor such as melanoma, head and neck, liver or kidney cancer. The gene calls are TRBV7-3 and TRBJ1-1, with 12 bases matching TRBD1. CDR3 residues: CASSSQGQGATEAFF. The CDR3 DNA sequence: TGTGCCAGCAGCTCTCAGGGACAGGGGGCAACTGAAGCTTTCTTT. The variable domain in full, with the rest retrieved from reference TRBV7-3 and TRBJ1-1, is GAGVSQTPSNKVTEKGKYVELRCDPISGHTALYWYRQSLGQGPEFLIYFQGTGAADDSGLPNDRFFAVRPEGSVSTLKIQRTERGDSAVYLCASSSQGQGATEAFFGQGTRLTVV.